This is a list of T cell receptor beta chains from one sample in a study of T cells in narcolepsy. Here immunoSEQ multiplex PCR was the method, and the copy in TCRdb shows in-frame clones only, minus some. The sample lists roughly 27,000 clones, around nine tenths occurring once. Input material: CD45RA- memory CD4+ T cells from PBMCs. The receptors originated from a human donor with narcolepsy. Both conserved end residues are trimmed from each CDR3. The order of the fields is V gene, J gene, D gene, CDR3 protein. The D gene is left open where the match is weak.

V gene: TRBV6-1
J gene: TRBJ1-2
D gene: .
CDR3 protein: ASSELSAYGYT

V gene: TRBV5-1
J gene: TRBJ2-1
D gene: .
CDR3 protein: ASSLEAYPEQF

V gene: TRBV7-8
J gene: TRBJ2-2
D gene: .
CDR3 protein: ASSLQGPGNTGELF

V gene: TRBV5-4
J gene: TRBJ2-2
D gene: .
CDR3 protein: ASSLALTGELF

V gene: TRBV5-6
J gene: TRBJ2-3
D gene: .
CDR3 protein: ASSPVASRPDTQY

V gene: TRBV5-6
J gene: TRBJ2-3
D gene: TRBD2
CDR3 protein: ASRPIAGYTDTQY

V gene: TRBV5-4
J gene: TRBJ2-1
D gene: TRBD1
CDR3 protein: ASSGGTGDYNEQF

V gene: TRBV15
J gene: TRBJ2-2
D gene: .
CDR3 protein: ATSGVRTGELF

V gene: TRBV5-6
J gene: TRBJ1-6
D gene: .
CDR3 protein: ASSLLGRGSYNSPLH

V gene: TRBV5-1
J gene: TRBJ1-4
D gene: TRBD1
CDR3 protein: ASSLGTGIEKLF

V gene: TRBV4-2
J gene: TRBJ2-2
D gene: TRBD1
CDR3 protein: ASSRPPVTGGTTGELF

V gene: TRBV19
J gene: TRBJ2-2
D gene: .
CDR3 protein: ASSIGMVGVGRTGELF

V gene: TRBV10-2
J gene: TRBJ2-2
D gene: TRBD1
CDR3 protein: ASGGQGESGELF

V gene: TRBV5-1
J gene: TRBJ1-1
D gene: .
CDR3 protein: ASSLLSGENTEAF

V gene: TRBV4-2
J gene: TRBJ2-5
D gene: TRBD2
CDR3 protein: ASSQGASGGWLETQY

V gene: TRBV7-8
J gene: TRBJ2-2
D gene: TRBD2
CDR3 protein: ASSNQAGNGELF

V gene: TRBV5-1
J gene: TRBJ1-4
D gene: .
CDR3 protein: ASSLGQRNEKLF

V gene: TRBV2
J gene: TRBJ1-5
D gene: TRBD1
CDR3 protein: ASSVTGEGLQPQH

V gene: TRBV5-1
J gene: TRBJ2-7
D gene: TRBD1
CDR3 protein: ASSLGDRVGEQY

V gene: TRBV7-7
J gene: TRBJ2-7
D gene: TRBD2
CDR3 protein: ASSPTSGAYEQY

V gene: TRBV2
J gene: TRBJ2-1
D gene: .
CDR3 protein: ASSEATKRGEQF

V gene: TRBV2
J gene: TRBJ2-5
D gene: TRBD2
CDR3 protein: ASTWRGGIETQY

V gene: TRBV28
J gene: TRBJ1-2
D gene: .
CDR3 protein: ASSKRPNSGSYT

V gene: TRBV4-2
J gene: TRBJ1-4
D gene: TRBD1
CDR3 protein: ASSQGGGNEKLF

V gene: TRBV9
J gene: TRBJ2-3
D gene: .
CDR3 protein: ASNFLPSTDTQY

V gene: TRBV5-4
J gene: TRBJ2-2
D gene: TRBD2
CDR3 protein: ASSRTSGGHTGELF

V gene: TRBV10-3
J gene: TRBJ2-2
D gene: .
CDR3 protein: AIRRNGDSGELF

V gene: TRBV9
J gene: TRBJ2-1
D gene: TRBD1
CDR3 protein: ASSVVGDRGNEQF

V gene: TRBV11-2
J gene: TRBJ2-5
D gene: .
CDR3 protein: ASSLDLGETQY

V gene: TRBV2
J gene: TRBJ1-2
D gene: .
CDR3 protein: ASGRDGNYGYT

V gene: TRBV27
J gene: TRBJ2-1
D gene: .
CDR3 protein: ASNSFGRHNEQF

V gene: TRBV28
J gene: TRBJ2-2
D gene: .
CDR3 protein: ATTLTSGELF

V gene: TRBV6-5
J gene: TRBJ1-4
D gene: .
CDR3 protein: ASSWTTPEPNEKLF

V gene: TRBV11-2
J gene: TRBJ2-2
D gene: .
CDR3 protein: ASSLRQGNTGELF

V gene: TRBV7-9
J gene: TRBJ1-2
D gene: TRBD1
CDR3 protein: ASSRDRVGYT

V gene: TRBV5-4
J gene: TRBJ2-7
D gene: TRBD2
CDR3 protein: ASSVAGAHGEQY

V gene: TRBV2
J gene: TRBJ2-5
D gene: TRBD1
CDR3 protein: ASSDRTGQETQY

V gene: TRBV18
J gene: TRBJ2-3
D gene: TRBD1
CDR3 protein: ASSPTGGQSTDTQY

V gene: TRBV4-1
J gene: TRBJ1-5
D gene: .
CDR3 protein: ASSPGSFSNQPQH

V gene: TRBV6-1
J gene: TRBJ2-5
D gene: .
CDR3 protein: ASSPQGVETQY

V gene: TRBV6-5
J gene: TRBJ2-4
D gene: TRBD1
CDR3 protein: ASSHRDRKNIQY

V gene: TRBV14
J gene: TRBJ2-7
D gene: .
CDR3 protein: ASSQGRTAYYEQY

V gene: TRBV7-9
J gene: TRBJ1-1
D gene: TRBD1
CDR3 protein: ASRPKDRIGTEAF

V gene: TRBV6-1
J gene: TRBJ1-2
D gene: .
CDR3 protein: ASSAGQGTYGYT

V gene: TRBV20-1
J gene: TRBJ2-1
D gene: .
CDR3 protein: SASIPNEQF

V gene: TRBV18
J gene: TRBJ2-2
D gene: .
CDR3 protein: ASSRDLGELF

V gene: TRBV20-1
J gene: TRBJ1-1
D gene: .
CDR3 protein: SAGRYSEAF

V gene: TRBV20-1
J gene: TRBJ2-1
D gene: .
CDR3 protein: SARAGSGQF

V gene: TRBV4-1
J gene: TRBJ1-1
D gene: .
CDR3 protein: ASSQGGMGEHGTEAF

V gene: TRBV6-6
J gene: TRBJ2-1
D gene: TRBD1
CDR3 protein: ASSALTGIGYNEQF

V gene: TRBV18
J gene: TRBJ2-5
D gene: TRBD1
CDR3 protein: ASSSRKDRGRGETQY